Presented here are 6 T cell receptor beta chains from one specimen sequenced in a study of blood T cells in healthy people across ages. Then a second PCR, running about 7 to 11 cycles, was carried out with a sample-barcoded 5' primer and a J-beta primer mix. Via MiXCR, TCRdb re-called the 5' RACE reads, giving one row per CDR3 protein. The table has around 800,000 distinct CDR3 sequences, roughly 25% seen once. The data were also submitted as part of a second study, on T cells of mothers and their children.

Material: blood. These receptors came from a boy younger than 18 in good health.

This clonotype was seen a handful of times. This sequence joins TRBV12-3 or TRBV12-4 and TRBJ2-7; either TRBD1 or TRBD2 may fit D (5 bases each). The ends were cut back, 8 bases at V and 7 bases at J, with 15 bases in the middle. This CDR3 has 12 amino acids. This chain's CDR3 is CASSMGDPEQYF. The CDR3 coding sequence is TGTGCCAGCTCGATGGGGGACCCAGAGCAGTACTTC.

There are a few counts of this clonotype. The chain links TRBV7-8 to TRBJ2-3; 12 bases match TRBD2. CDR3 length equals 17 residues. With V trimmed by 1 base and J by 0 bases, 2 bases remained unmatched. The germline V gene encodes CDR1 SGHVS and CDR2 FQNEAQ. CDR3 region: CASSLGTSGESTDTQYF. DNA for the CDR3: TGTGCCAGCAGCTTAGGGACTAGCGGGGAAAGCACAGATACGCAGTATTTT.

The chain recombines TRBV5-1 with TRBJ1-2; 10 positions agree with TRBD1. V lost 3 bases and J lost 2; bases outside the gene matches: 4. This CDR3 region has 15 residues. Per germline, CDR1 SGHRS and CDR2 YFSETQ. The CDR3 sequence is CASSSGQGLNYGYTF. CDR3 sequence (DNA): TGCGCCAGCAGCTCGGGACAGGGGCTAAACTATGGCTACACCTTC.

The chain is built from TRBV12-3 or TRBV12-4 and TRBJ1-2; D not certain. V shed 1 base and J shed 8 bases, with 11 bases lying between them. CDR3 size: 13 residues. The DNA for the CDR3 is TGTGCCAGCAGTTTAGGTACCGGCTCCGGCTACACCTTC. Translating it yields CASSLGTGSGYTF.

This chain joins TRBV6-2 or TRBV6-3 and TRBJ1-4; no clear D. The germline V and J ends were trimmed by 2 bases and 4 bases, with 5 bases remaining between them. The germline V gene has CDR1 MNHEY and CDR2 SVGEGT. The CDR3 sequence is 13 residues long. As DNA, the CDR3 is TGTGCCAGCAGTTACGTCAGTAATGAAAAACTGTTTTTT. Its protein product is CASSYVSNEKLFF.

Many counts were recorded for this clonotype. The chain recombines TRBV7-3 with TRBJ1-3, with TRBD1 as a possible D gene (5 bases). The germline V gene encodes CDR1 SGHTA and CDR2 FQGTGA. Trimming took 0 bases from V and 4 from J, leaving 10 bases between them. The CDR3 runs 15 residues. CDR3 in DNA: TGTGCCAGCAGCTTAACAGGGGAGGCCGGAAACACCATATATTTT. Encoded protein: CASSLTGEAGNTIYF.